This TCR beta chain was found in a study of cytomegalovirus exposure and HLA in healthy donors. TCRdb's table, derived via immunoSEQ multiplex PCR, lists solely in-frame clones and lacks some. The sample lists about 130,000 clones, approximately 90% occurring once. The germline CDR1 and CDR2 sequences are SGDLS and YYNGEE. The CDR3 runs 11 residues. The V and J ends lost 4 bases and 14 bases respectively, with 10 bases between them. The sequencing sample was made of PBMCs. The receptor was isolated from a woman in her twenties or thirties in good health and CMV-seropositive. V is TRBV9 and J is TRBJ1-6, with D unclear. The chain's CDR3 is CASSSTGALHF. In DNA form, the CDR3 reads TGTGCCAGCAGCTCCACCGGGGCCCTCCACTTT.